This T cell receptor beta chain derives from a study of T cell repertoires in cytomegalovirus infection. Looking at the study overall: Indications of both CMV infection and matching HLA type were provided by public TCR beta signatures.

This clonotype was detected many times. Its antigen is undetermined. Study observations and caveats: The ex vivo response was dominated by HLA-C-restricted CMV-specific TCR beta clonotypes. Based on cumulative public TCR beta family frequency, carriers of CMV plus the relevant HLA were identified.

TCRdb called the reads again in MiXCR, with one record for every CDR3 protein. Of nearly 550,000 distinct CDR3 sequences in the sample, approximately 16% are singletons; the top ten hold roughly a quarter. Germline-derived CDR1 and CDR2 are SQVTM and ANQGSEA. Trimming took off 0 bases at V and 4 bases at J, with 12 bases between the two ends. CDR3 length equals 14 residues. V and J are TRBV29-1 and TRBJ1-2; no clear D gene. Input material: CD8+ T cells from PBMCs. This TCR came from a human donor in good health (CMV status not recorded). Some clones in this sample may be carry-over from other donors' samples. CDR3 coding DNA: TGCAGCGTTGAAGATAGAAAAAGGAGCTATGGCTACACCTTC. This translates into CSVEDRKRSYGYTF.